This T cell receptor (beta chain) emerged from a study of identifying expanded T cells in peripheral blood. Data came from immunoSEQ multiplex PCR; TCRdb stores just in-frame clones and leaves some out. The sample records about 82,000 clones, about 90% being singletons. Note on this clone: No antigen is known for it.

Points from the study as a whole: Across healthy donors, higher total template counts meant significantly greater roughly two-week count variance. Technical replicates showed about 1.1 changed clones; around 2 weeks around 15; four weeks 19.

Trimming left V 2 bases short and J 2 bases short, with 3 bases between. This CDR3 has 12 amino acids. Germline-derived CDR1 and CDR2 are PRHDT and FYEKMQ (reference sequence). What was sequenced was blood. The V call is TRBV13, the J call TRBJ1-2, with D unclear. This sequence was found in a person between 18 and 75 years old in good health. The CDR3 protein is CASSLRNYGYTF. The CDR3 coding sequence is TGTGCCAGCAGCTTAAGGAACTATGGCTACACCTTC.